This T cell receptor (beta chain) was observed in a study of T cells after yellow fever vaccination. The study, taken as a whole, reports: Subsequent to the booster, the majority of primary-vaccination clones reappeared (96% CD4, roughly 90% CD8). Bulk-population clonotypes that are abundant could appear as contaminants in FACS-sorted repertoires. By day 5 rather than day 15, the secondary response had peaked, though it was weaker.

Template switching with 5'RACE generated the TCR cDNA and added a universal primer site and UMIs. One entry per CDR3 protein, called by TCRdb with MiXCR from the 5' RACE reads. The sample lists just under 600,000 distinct CDR3 sequences, roughly 14% seen once, with roughly an eighth in the top ten. Turning to this clonotype: The antigen is undetermined.

This CDR3 is built from 17 residues. With V trimmed by 3 bases and J by 0 bases, 6 bases remained unmatched. Germline V gives CDR1 ENHRY, CDR2 SYGVKD. This sample comprised PBMCs, obtained on the day of the yellow fever booster vaccination. The clonotype originates from a man younger than 40 who received the YFV17D yellow fever vaccine. The rearrangement uses TRBV10-3 and TRBJ2-1; 9 bases are a match to TRBD2. The CDR3 reads CAISERASGNSYNEQFF. The CDR3, as DNA: TGTGCCATCAGTGAAAGGGCTAGCGGGAACTCCTACAATGAGCAGTTCTTC.